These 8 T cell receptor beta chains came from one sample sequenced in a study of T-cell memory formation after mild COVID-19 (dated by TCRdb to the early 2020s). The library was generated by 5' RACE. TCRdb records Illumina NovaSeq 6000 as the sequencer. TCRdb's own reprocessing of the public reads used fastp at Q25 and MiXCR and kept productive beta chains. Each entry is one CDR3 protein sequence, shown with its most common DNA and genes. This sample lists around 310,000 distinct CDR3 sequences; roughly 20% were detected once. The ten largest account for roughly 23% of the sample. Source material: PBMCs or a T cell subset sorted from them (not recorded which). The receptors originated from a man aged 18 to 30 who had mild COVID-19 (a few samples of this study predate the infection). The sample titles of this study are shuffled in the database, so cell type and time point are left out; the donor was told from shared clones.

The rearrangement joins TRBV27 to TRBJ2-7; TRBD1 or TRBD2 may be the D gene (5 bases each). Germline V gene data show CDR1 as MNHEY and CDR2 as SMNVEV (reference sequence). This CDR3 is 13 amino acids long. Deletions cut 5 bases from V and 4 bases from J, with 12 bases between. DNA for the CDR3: TGTGCCAGCAGTGGACTGGGGGATTACGAGCAGTACGTC. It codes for CASSGLGDYEQYV.

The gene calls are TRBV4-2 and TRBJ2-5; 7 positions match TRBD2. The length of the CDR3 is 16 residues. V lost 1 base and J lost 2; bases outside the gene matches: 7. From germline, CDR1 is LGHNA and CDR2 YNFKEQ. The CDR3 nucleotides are TGTGCCAGCAGCCAAGCCCAGCGGGGTGGGCAAGAGACCCAGTACTTC. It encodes CASSQAQRGGQETQYF.

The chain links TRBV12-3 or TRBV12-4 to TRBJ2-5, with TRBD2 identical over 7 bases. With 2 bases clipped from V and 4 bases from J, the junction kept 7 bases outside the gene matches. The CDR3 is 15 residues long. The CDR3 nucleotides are TGTGCCAGCAGTTTAAGCGGCGGGAGCCCAGAGACCCAGTACTTC. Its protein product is CASSLSGGSPETQYF.

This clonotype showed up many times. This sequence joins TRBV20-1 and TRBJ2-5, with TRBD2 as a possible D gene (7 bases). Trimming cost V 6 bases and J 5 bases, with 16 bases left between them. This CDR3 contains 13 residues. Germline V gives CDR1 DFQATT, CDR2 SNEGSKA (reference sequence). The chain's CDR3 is CSAGRGARETQYF. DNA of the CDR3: TGCAGTGCCGGACGGGGGGCGCGGGAGACCCAGTACTTC.

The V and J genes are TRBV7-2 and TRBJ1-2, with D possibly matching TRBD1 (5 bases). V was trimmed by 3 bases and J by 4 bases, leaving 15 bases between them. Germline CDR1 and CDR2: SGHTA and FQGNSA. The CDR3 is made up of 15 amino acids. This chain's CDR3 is CASSFTGVSAYGYTF. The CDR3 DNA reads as TGTGCCAGCAGCTTCACAGGAGTGAGTGCCTATGGCTACACCTTC.

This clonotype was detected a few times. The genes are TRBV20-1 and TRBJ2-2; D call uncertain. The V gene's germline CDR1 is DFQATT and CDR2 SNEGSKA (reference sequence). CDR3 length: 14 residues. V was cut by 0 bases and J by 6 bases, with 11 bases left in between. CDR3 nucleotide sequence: TGCAGTGCTAGAGATCCTAAGGGTCCCGGGGAGCTGTTTTTT. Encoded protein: CSARDPKGPGELFF.

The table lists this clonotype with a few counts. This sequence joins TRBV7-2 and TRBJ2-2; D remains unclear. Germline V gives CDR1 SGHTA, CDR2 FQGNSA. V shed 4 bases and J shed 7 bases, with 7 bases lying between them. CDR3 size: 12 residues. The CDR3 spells CASSSRRGELFF. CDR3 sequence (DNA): TGTGCCAGCAGCTCCCGTCGCGGGGAGCTGTTTTTT.

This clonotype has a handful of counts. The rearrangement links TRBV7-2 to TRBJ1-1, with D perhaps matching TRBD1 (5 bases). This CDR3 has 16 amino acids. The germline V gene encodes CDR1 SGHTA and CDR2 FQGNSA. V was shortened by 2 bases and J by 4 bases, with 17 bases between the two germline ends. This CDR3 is CASSLSRRGVGTEAFF. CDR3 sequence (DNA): TGTGCCAGCAGCTTATCACGGCGGGGGGTCGGCACTGAAGCTTTCTTT. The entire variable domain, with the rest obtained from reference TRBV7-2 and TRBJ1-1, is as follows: GAGVSQSPSNKVTEKGKDVELRCDPISGHTALYWYRQSLGQGLEFLIYFQGNSAPDKSGLPSDRFSAERTGGSVSTLTIQRTQQEDSAVYLCASSLSRRGVGTEAFFGQGTRLTVV.